This TCR beta chain was recovered during a study of T cells in lung cancer brain metastases. Study-level information: Nine tenths of the roughly 20 patients had no interval therapy between resections.

Produced via immunoSEQ multiplex PCR; TCRdb's table is partial and in-frame only. The table includes thousands of clones, about 88% detected once. CDR3 length: 14 amino acids. Germline V gene lookup returns CDR1 GTSNPN and CDR2 SVGIG (reference sequence). V was cut by 0 bases and J by 2 bases, with 10 bases left in between. Patients had either synchronous oligometastatic disease or delayed solitary brain metastasis recurrence. Five deparaffinized, unstained about 9.2 um sections supplied tumor areas macrodissected using marked H&E slides as a guide. This TCR derives from a woman between 50 and 59 years old with non-small cell lung cancer. V gene TRBV30 combines with J gene TRBJ1-1, with TRBD1 as a possible D gene (5 bases). Specimen: tumor tissue from the primary lung tumor. DNA for the CDR3: TGTGCCTGGAGTGTGTGGGGGGTAAACACTGAAGCTTTCTTT. Translating it yields CAWSVWGVNTEAFF.